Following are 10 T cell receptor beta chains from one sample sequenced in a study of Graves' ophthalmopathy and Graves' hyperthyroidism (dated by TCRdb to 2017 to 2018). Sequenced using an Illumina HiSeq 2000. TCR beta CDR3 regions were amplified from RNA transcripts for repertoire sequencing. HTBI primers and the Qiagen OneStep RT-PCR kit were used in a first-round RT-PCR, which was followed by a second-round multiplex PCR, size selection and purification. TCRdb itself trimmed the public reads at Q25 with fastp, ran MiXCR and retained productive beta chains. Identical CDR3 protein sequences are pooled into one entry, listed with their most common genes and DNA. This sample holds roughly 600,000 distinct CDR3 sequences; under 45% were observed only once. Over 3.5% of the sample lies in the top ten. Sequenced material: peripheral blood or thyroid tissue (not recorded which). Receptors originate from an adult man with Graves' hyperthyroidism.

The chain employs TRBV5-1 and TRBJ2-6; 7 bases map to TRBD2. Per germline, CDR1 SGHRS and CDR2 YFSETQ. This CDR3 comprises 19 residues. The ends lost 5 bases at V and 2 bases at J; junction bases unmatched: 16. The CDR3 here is CASRSGWEGEPPGANVLTF. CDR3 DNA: TGCGCCAGCAGAAGTGGGTGGGAGGGCGAGCCCCCTGGGGCCAACGTCCTGACTTTC.

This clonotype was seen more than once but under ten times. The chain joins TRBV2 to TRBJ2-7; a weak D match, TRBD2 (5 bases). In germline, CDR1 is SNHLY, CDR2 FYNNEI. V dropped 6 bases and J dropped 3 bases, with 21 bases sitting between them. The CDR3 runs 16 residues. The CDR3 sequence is CASRETIRTPFYEQYF. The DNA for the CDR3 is TGTGCCAGCAGGGAAACGATCCGGACTCCCTTCTACGAGCAGTACTTC.

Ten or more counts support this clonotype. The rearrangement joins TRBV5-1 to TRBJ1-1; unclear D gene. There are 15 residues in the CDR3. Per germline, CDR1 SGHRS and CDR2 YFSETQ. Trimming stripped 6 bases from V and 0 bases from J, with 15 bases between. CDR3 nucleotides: TGCGCCAGCAAAGACCATCCTAACATGAACACTGAAGCTTTCTTT. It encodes CASKDHPNMNTEAFF.

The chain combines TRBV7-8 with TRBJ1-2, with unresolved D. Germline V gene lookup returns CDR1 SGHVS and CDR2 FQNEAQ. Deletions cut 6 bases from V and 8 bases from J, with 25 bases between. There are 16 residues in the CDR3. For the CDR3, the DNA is TGTGCCAGCAGTTTTTGGCCAGGCGATACTATGGCGGGCTACACCTTC. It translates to CASSFWPGDTMAGYTF.

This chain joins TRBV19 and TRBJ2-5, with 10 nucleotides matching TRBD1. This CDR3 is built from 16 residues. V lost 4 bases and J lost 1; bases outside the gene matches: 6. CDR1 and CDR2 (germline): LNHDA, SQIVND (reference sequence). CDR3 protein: CASSTRTGGGQETQYF. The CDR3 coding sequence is TGTGCCAGTAGTACAAGGACAGGGGGTGGCCAAGAGACCCAGTACTTC. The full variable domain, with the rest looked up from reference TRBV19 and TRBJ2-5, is DGGITQSPKYLFRKEGQNVTLSCEQNLNHDAMYWYRQDPGQGLRLIYYSQIVNDFQKGDIAEGYSVSREKKESFPLTVTSAQKNPTAFYLCASSTRTGGGQETQYFGPGTRLLVL.

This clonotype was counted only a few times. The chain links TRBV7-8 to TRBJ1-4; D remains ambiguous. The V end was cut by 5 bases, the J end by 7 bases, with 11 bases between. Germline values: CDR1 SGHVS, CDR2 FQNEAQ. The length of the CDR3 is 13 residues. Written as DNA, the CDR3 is TGTGCCAGCAGCCAACGACTGGGTGAAAAACTGTTTTTT. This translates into CASSQRLGEKLFF.

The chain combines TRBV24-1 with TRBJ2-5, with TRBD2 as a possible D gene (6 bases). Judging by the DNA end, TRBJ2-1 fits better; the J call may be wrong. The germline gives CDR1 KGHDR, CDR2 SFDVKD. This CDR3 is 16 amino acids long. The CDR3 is CATSDGDPRGYNEQFF. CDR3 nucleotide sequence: TGTGCCACCAGTGATGGGGACCCCCGGGGGTACAATGAGCAGTTCTTC.

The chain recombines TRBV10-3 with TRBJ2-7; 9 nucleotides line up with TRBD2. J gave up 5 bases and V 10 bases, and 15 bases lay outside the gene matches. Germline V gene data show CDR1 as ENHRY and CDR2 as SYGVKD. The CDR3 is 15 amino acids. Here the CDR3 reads CATGTGGGETHEQYF. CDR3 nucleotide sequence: TGTGCCACCGGGACGGGCGGGGGGGAAACCCACGAGCAGTACTTC.

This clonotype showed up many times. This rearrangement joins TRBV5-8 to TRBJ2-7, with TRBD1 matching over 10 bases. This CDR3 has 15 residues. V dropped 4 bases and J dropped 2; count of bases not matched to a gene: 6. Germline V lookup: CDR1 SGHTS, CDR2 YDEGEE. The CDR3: CASSAAGTGAYEQYF. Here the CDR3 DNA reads TGTGCCAGCAGCGCGGCCGGGACAGGGGCCTACGAGCAGTACTTC.

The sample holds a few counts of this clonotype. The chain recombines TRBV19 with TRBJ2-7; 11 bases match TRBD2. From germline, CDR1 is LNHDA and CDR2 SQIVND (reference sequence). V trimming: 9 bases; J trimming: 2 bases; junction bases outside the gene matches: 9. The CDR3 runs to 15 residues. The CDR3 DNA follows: TGTGCCAGCAGCTCTACTAGCGGGGGACCCTACGAGCAGTACTTC. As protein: CASSSTSGGPYEQYF. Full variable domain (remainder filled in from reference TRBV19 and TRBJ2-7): DGGITQSPKYLFRKEGQNVTLSCEQNLNHDAMYWYRQDPGQGLRLIYYSQIVNDFQKGDIAEGYSVSREKKESFPLTVTSAQKNPTAFYLCASSSTSGGPYEQYFGPGTRLTVT.